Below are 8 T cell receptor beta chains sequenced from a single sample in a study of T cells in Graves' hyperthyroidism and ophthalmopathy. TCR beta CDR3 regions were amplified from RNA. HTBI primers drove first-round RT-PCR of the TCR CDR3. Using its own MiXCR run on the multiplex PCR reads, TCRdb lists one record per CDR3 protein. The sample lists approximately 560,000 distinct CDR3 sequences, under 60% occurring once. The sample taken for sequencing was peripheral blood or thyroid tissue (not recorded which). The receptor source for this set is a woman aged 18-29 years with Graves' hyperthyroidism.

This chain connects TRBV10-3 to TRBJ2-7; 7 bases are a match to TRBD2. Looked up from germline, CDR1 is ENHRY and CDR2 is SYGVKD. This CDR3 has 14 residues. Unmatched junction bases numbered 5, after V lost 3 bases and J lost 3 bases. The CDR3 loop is CAISEGGSFYEQYF. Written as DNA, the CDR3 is TGTGCCATCAGTGAAGGCGGGAGTTTCTACGAGCAGTACTTC.

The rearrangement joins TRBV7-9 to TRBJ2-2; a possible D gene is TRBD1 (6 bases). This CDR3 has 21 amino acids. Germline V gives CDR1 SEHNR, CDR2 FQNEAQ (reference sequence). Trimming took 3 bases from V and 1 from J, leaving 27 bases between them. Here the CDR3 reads CASSFRLSSGKRQENTGELFF. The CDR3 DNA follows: TGTGCCAGCAGCTTTAGATTATCAAGTGGAAAAAGACAGGAGAACACCGGGGAGCTGTTTTTT.

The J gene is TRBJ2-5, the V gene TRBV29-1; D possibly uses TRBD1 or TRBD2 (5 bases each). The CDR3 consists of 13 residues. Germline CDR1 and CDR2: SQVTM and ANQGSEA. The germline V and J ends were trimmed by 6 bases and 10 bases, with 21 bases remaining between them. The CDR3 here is CSVGEGDVVIQYF. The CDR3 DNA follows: TGCAGCGTCGGCGAAGGGGACGTCGTGATCCAGTACTTC.

CDR3 nucleotide sequence: TGTGCCAGCAGCCCAGGGGGGGCTAGGAACTACGAGCAGTACTTC. Translating gives CASSPGGARNYEQYF. The V and J genes are TRBV7-9 and TRBJ2-7; either TRBD1 or TRBD2 may fit D (7 bases each). Germline values: CDR1 SEHNR, CDR2 FQNEAQ (reference sequence). The CDR3 is 15 residues long. Trimming removed 5 bases at V and 3 bases at J, with 17 bases between.

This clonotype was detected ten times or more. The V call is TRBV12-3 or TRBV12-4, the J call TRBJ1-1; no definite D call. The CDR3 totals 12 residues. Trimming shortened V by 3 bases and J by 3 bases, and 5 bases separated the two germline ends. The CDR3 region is CASSFVHTEAFF. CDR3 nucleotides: TGTGCCAGCAGTTTCGTTCACACTGAAGCTTTCTTT.

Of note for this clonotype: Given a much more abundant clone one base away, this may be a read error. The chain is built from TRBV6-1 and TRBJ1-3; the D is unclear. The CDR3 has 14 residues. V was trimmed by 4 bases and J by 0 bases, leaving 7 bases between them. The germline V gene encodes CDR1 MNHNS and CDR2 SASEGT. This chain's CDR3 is CASSVRSSGNTIYF. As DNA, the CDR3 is TGTGCCAGCAGTGTAAGGAGCTCTGGAAACACCATATATTTT.

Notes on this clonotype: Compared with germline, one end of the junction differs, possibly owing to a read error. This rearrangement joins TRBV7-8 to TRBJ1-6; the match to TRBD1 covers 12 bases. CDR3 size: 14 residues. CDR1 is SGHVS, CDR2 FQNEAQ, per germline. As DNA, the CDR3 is TGTGCCAGCAGAGGGACAGGGGGCAATTCACCCCCCCACTTT. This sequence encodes CASRGTGGNSPPHF. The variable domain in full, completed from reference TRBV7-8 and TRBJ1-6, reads GAGVSQSPRYKVAKRGQDVALRCDPISGHVSLFWYQQALGQGPEFLTYFQNEAQLDKSGLPSDRFFAERPEGSVSTLKIQRTQQEDSAVYLCASRGTGGNSPPHFGNGTRLTVT.

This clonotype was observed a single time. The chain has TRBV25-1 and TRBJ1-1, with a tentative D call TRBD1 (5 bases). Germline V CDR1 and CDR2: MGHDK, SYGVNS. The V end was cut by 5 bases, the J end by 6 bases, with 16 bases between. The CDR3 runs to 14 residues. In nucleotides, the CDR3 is TGTGCCAGCAGTTGGGCCGGCGGGGCGTCTGAAGCTTTCTTT. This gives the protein CASSWAGGASEAFF.